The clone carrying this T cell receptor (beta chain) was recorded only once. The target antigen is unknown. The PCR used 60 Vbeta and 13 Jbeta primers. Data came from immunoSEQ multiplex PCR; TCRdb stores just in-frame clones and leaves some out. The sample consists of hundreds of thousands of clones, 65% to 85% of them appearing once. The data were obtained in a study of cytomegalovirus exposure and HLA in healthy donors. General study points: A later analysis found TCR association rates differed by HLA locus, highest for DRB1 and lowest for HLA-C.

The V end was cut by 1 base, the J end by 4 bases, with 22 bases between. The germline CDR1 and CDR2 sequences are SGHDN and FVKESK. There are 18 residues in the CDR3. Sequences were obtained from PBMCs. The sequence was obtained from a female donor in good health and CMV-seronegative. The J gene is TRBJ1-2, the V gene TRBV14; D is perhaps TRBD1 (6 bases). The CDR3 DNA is TGTGCCAGCAGCCAAGGGCCTGCGGGGGCAGGTTCTTCCTATGGCTACACCTTC. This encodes CASSQGPAGAGSSYGYTF.